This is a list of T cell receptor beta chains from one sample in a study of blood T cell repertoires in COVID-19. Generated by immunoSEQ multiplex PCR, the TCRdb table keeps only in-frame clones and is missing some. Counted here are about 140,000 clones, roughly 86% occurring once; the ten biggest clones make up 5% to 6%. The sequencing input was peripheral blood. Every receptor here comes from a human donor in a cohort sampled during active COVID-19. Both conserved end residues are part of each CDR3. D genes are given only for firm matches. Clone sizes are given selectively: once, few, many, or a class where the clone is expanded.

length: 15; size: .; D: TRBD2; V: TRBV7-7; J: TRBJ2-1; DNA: TGTGCTAGCAGCTTAGCGGCGGGGGGTTACAATGAGCAGTTCTTC; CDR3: CASSLAAGGYNEQFF
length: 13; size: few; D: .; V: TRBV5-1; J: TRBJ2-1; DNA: TGCGCCAGCAGCTTCGAGGGCCCTAATGAGCAGTTCTTC; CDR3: CASSFEGPNEQFF
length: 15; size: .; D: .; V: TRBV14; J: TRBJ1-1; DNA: TGTGCCAGCAGCCAAGTTACCGGGAGGACCACTGAAGCTTTCTTT; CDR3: CASSQVTGRTTEAFF
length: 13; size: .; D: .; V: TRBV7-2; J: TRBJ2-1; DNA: TGTGCCAGCAGCCAGGGCTCCTACAATGAGCAGTTCTTC; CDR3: CASSQGSYNEQFF
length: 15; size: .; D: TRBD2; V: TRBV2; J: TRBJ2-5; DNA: TGTGCCAGCGGGAATAGCGGGGGGGCTGGTGAGACCCAGTACTTC; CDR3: CASGNSGGAGETQYF
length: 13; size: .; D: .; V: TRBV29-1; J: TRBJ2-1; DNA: TGCAGCGTTGAGACAGGAACGCCGAATGAGCAGTTCTTC; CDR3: CSVETGTPNEQFF
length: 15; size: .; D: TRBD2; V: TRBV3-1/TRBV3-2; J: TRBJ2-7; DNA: TGTGCCAGCAGCCAACGGCGGGGGGTCTCCTACGAGCAGTACTTC; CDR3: CASSQRRGVSYEQYF
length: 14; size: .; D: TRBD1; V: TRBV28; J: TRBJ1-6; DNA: TGTGCCAGCAGCACGGGACAGGGTAACTCACCCCTCCACTTT; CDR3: CASSTGQGNSPLHF
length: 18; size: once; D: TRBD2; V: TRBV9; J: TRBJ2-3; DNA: TGTGCCAGCAGCGAGAGGGGTCGGGCTAGCGGGAAAACAGATACGCAGTATTTT; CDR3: CASSERGRASGKTDTQYF
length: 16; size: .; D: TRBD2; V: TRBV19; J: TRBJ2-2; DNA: TGTGCCAGTACTCATCCTGCGGGGGGGCCGGCCGGGGAGCTGTTTTTT; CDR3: CASTHPAGGPAGELFF
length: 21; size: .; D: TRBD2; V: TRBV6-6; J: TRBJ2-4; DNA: TGTGCCAGCAGCGGCGGGGGAGCGGGAGTTTATCCTAATTGGGCCAAAAACATTCAGTACTTC; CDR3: CASSGGGAGVYPNWAKNIQYF
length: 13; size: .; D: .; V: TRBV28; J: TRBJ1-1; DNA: TGTGCCAGCGGAACAACAGGAAACACTGAAGCTTTCTTT; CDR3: CASGTTGNTEAFF
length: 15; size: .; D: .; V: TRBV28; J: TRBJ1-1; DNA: TGTGCCAGCAGTTTATTGAGGACAGCTAACACTGAAGCTTTCTTT; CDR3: CASSLLRTANTEAFF
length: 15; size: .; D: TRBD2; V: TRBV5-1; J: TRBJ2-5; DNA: TGCGCCAGCAGCTTACTAGCGGGGCCGCAAGAGACCCAGTACTTC; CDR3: CASSLLAGPQETQYF
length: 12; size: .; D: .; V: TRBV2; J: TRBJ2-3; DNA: TGTGCCAGCAGTGAAGAGCCTGATACGCAGTATTTT; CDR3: CASSEEPDTQYF
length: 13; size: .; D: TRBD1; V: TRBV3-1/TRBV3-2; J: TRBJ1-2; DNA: TGTGCCAGCAGCCTTCAACAGGGGGCTGGCTACACCTTC; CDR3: CASSLQQGAGYTF
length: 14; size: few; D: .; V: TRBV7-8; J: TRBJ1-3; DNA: TGTGCCAGCAGCCGAGGGGGGGTCGTCGACACCATATATTTT; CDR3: CASSRGGVVDTIYF
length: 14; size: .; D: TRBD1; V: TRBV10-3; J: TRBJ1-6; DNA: TGTGCCATCAGTGACCAGGGGGCTAATTCACCCCTCCACTTT; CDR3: CAISDQGANSPLHF
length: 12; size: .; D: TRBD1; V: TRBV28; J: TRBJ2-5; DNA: TGTGCCAGCAGTGGGACAGAAGAGACCCAGTACTTC; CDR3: CASSGTEETQYF
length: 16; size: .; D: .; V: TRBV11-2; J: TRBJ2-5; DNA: TGTGCCAGCAGCTCCAACCCCAGTACGTCTCAAGAGACCCAGTACTTC; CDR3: CASSSNPSTSQETQYF
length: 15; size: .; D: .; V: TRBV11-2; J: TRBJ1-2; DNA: TGTGCCAGCAGCTACCCCCAGGGCGCTAACTATGGCTACACCTTC; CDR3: CASSYPQGANYGYTF
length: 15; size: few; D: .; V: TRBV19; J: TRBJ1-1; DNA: TGTGCCAGTAGTTCGGCAGGGAGGGGTAGGGCTGAAGCTTTCTTT; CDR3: CASSSAGRGRAEAFF
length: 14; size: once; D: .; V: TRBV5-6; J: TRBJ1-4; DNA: TGTGCCAGCAGCTTGGGAGATATCAATGAAAAACTGTTTTTT; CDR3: CASSLGDINEKLFF
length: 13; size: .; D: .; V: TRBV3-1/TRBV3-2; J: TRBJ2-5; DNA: TGTGCCAGCAGCCAACGAGGTCAAGAGACCCAGTACTTC; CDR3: CASSQRGQETQYF
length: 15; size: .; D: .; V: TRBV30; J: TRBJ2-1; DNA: TGTGCCTGGAACCCCAGGGGAGTATCCTACAATGAGCAGTTCTTC; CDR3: CAWNPRGVSYNEQFF
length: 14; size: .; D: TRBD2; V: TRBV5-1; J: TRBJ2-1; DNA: TGCGCCAGCAGTCAAAGCGGGGGGTACATTGAGCAGTTCTTC; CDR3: CASSQSGGYIEQFF
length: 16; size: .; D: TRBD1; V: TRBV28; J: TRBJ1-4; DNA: TGTGCCAGCAGTTTATGGGGGACAGCGATTAATGAAAAACTGTTTTTT; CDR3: CASSLWGTAINEKLFF
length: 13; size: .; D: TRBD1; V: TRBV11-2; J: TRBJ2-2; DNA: TGTGCCAGCATCGACAGGGTCACCGGGGAGCTGTTTTTT; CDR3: CASIDRVTGELFF
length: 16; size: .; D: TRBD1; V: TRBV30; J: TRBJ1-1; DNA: TGTGCCTGGAGTCCCGAACAGGGGGCCCCGAACACTGAAGCTTTCTTT; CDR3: CAWSPEQGAPNTEAFF
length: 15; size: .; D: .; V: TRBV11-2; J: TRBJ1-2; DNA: TGTGCCAGCAGCACAAACAGGGCCCTAAACTATGGCTACACCTTC; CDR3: CASSTNRALNYGYTF
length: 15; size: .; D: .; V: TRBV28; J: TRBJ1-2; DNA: TGTGCCAGCAGTTCCCCCGGGAGGGAATCATATGGCTACACCTTC; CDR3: CASSSPGRESYGYTF
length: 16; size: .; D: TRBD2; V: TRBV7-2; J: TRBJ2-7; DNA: TGTGCCAGCAGCCCCGCCGGGGGGAGCGGGAGGTACGAGCAGTACTTC; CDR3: CASSPAGGSGRYEQYF
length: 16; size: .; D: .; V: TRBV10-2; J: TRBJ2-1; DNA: TGCGCCGCCAGGGGGGCATCCGGGTTTTTCTACAATGAGCAGTTCTTC; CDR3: CAARGASGFFYNEQFF
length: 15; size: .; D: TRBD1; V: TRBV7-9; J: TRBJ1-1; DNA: TGTGCCAGCACCCCCGGGACAGGATTTAACACTGAAGCTTTCTTT; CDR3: CASTPGTGFNTEAFF
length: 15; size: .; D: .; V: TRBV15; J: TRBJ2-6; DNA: TGTGCCACTAGGCCAGGTGTAGCTGGGGCCAACGTCCTGACTTTC; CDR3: CATRPGVAGANVLTF
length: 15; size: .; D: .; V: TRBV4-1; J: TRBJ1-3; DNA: TGCGCCAGCAGCCAACTGGGCCTCTCTGGAAACACCATATATTTT; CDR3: CASSQLGLSGNTIYF
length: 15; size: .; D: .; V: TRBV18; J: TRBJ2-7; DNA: TGTGCCAGCTCACCACCACAGCTTCACTCCTACGAGCAGTACTTC; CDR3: CASSPPQLHSYEQYF
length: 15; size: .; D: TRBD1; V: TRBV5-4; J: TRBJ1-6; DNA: TGTGCCAGCAGCTTGGAGGGACAGGGCAATTCACCCCTCCACTTT; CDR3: CASSLEGQGNSPLHF
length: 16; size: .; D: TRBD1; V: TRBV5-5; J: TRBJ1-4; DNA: TGTGCCAGCAGTCTACCAGGGGGCGGGGATAATGAAAAACTGTTTTTT; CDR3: CASSLPGGGDNEKLFF
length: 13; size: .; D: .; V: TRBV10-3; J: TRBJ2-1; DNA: TGTGCCATCAGTGTATCAGGGGACGATGAGCAGTTCTTC; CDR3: CAISVSGDDEQFF
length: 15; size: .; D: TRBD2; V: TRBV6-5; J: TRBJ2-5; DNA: TGTGCCAGCAGCCAGACTAGCGGGAGTGTCGAGACCCAGTACTTC; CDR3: CASSQTSGSVETQYF
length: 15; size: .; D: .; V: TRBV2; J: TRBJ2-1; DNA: TGTGCCAGCAGTGAAATTACAGGCGGCTGGAATGAGCAGTTCTTC; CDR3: CASSEITGGWNEQFF
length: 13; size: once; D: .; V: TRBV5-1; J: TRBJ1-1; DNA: TGCGCCAGCAGCGTAACTATGAACACTGAAGCTTTCTTT; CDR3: CASSVTMNTEAFF
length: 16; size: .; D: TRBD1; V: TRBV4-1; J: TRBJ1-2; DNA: TGCGCCAGCAGCCAAGTGCAAGGGGGCGCGGGCTATGGCTACACCTTC; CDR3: CASSQVQGGAGYGYTF
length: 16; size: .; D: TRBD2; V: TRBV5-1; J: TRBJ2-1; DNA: TGCGCCAGCTTCGAGGGCCCCAGCGGGGGCCTCAATGAGCAGTTCTTC; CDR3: CASFEGPSGGLNEQFF
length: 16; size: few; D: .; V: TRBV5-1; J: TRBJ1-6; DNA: TGCGCCAGCAGCTTGGGGCACCACCAGTATAATTCACCCCTCCACTTT; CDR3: CASSLGHHQYNSPLHF
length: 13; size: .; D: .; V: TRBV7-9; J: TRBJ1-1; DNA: TGTGCCAGCAGCGCAGGGATGAACACTGAAGCTTTCTTT; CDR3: CASSAGMNTEAFF
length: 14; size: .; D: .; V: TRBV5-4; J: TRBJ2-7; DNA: TGTGCCAGCAAATGGGGCGGGATGTCCCACGAGCAGTACTTC; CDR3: CASKWGGMSHEQYF
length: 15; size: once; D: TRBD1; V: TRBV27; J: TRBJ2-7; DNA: TGTGCCAGCAGTTACCACCGGGGACAGGGCCCCGAGCAGTACTTC; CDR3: CASSYHRGQGPEQYF
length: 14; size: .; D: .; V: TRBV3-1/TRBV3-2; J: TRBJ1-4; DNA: TGTGCCAGCAGCCGGACGGGAGGGGATGAAAAACTGTTTTTT; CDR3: CASSRTGGDEKLFF
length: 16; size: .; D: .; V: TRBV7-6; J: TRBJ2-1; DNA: TGTGCCAGCAGCCCCTCGGGACTTAGCTCCTACAATGAGCAGTTCTTC; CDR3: CASSPSGLSSYNEQFF
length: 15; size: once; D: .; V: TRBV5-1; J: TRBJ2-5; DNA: TGCGCCAGCAGCTTGGGGGCAGAGGACATAGAGACCCAGTACTTC; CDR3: CASSLGAEDIETQYF
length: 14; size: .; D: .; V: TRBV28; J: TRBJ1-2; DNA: TGTGCCAGCAGTTTAAGTACAGAGGGCCCTGGCTACACCTTC; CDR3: CASSLSTEGPGYTF
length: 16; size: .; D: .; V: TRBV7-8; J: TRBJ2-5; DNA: TGTGCCAGCAGCTTAGGCTGGCGGGGGCTCATAGAGACCCAGTACTTC; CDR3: CASSLGWRGLIETQYF
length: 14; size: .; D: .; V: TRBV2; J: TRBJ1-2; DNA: TGTGCCAGCAGTGAGTTGGCTCAGGGTGGTGGCTACACCTTC; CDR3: CASSELAQGGGYTF
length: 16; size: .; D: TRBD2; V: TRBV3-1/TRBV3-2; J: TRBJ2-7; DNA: TGTGCCAGCAGCCGACCGACTAGCGGGAGTTCTTACGAGCAGTACTTC; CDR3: CASSRPTSGSSYEQYF
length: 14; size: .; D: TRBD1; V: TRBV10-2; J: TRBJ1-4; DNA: TGCGCCGCCGGGGACACAGGGGGCAATGAAAAACTGTTTTTT; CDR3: CAAGDTGGNEKLFF